Sequencing of this T cell receptor (beta chain) was carried out in a study of chemoradiotherapy in HPV16-positive cancers. Remarks on this clone: Its specificity is not known.

CDR3 length: 10 residues. CDR1 MDHEN and CDR2 SYDVKM come from the germline V gene. Over chemoradiotherapy, repertoires were sampled more than once. Sequenced by immunoSEQ multiplex PCR; TCRdb stores in-frame clones only, minus some. The sample includes some 32,000 clones, 70% to 90% seen only once; the top ten take around 4.8%. Regarding the study as a whole: The functional HPV-specific definition rests on just a couple of HPV16-positive patients. HPV-responsive T-cell expansion during chemoradiotherapy was linked to improved recurrence-free survival in HPV16-positive patients.

Sequencing was performed on blood, taken from a patient who underwent chemoradiotherapy. This sequence originates from a human donor with HPV-associated anogenital cancer. This sequence joins TRBV28 and TRBJ2-5, with D hard to call. The better agreement between TRBJ2-7 and the DNA end casts doubt on the J call. The CDR3 region is CASSTYEQYF. In DNA form, the CDR3 reads TGTGCCAGCTCCACTTACGAGCAGTACTTC.